Each of the 16 T cell receptor beta chains below was sequenced from the same sample in a study of cytomegalovirus exposure and HLA in healthy donors. Researchers ran the PCR with 60 Vbeta and 13 Jbeta primers. Data came from immunoSEQ multiplex PCR; TCRdb stores just in-frame clones and leaves some out. The sample comprises roughly 230,000 clones, roughly 78% of which are singletons, and under 0.6% rests with the top ten. The sample consisted of PBMCs. The receptors come from a boy under 18 in good health and CMV-seronegative.

This clone was detected only once. The chain recombines TRBV9 with TRBJ2-2; D is perhaps TRBD1 (7 bases). Trimming took 2 bases from V and 1 from J, leaving 9 bases between them. Looked up from germline, CDR1 is SGDLS and CDR2 is YYNGEE. The CDR3 totals 15 residues. CDR3 sequence (DNA): TGTGCCAGCAGCGTGCAGGGGGGGAACACCGGGGAGCTGTTTTTT. Its protein product is CASSVQGGNTGELFF.

The chain joins TRBV5-4 to TRBJ1-1, with D possibly matching TRBD1 (6 bases). Trimming stripped 7 bases from V and 4 bases from J, with 20 bases between. In germline, CDR1 is SGHNT, CDR2 YYREEE (reference sequence). CDR3 length: 15 residues. The DNA of the CDR3 is TGTGCCAGCGAAGCGGTTGGCACAGGGAGCACTGAAGCTTTCTTT. As protein: CASEAVGTGSTEAFF.

In this sample, this clone turned up a few times. The chain carries TRBV4-1 and TRBJ2-7; unclear D gene. This CDR3 contains 13 residues. The V gene's germline CDR1 is MGHRA and CDR2 YSYEKL. The germline V and J ends were trimmed by 0 bases and 0 bases, with 3 bases remaining between them. DNA of the CDR3: TGCGCCAGCAGCCAAGAGAGCTCCTACGAGCAGTACTTC. This encodes CASSQESSYEQYF.

The J gene is TRBJ1-2, the V gene TRBV6-1; 9 bases are a match to TRBD1. Germline V gene lookup returns CDR1 MNHNS and CDR2 SASEGT. V gave up 5 bases and J gave up 3 bases; unmatched junction bases: 7. CDR3 size: 15 residues. CDR3 amino acids: CASSSGTGRDYGYTF. In DNA form, the CDR3 reads TGTGCCAGCAGTTCCGGGACAGGGAGGGACTATGGCTACACCTTC.

The chain carries TRBV9 and TRBJ2-7, with D unresolved. The CDR3 covers 13 residues. CDR1 and CDR2 from the germline V gene are SGDLS and YYNGEE. Deletions cut 3 bases from V and 5 bases from J, with 12 bases between. The CDR3 sequence is CASSARLTDEQYF. In DNA form, the CDR3 reads TGTGCCAGCAGCGCTAGACTCACCGACGAGCAGTACTTC.

V usage is TRBV30 and J usage is TRBJ2-2; D call uncertain. The V and J ends lost 0 bases and 1 base respectively, with 15 bases between them. Germline lookup yields CDR1 GTSNPN and CDR2 SVGIG (reference sequence). The CDR3 runs to 17 residues. The CDR3 DNA sequence: TGTGCCTGGAGTGTAGGAGTGGCGGAACTGAACACCGGGGAGCTGTTTTTT. Protein product: CAWSVGVAELNTGELFF.

The chain recombines TRBV5-1 with TRBJ1-1; 7 nucleotides agree with TRBD1. The CDR3 covers 15 residues. V trimming: 4 bases; J trimming: 5 bases; junction bases outside the gene matches: 11. Germline lookup yields CDR1 SGHRS and CDR2 YFSETQ. The CDR3 nucleotides are TGCGCCAGCAGCCCCCGACAGGGTGAGGGGACTGAAGCTTTCTTT. Translated, it gives CASSPRQGEGTEAFF.

The chain couples TRBV7-2 to TRBJ2-1; no definite D call. V lost 2 bases and J 0 bases, leaving 11 bases between the germline ends. CDR1 SGHTA and CDR2 FQGNSA come from the germline V gene. This CDR3 is built from 16 residues. In DNA, the CDR3 is TGTGCCAGCAGCTTACTTTTCGGTCTCTCCTACAATGAGCAGTTCTTC. Protein sequence: CASSLLFGLSYNEQFF.

This sequence joins TRBV4-1 and TRBJ1-4; perhaps TRBD1 as D (6 bases). In germline, CDR1 is MGHRA, CDR2 YSYEKL. The ends were cut back, 1 base at V and 4 bases at J, with 10 bases in the middle. The CDR3 spans 15 residues. The CDR3 spells CASSQGDTNNEKLFF. For the CDR3, the DNA is TGCGCCAGCAGCCAAGGGGACACCAATAATGAAAAACTGTTTTTT.

The chain recombines TRBV4-1 with TRBJ1-6; D not certain. This CDR3 comprises 17 residues. Germline V gene lookup returns CDR1 MGHRA and CDR2 YSYEKL. Trimming took off 2 bases at V and 0 bases at J, with 11 bases between the two ends. The CDR3 DNA follows: TGCGCCAGCAGCCAATCTATGGGGAGCTCCTATAATTCACCCCTCCACTTT. It is translated as CASSQSMGSSYNSPLHF.

The chain uses TRBV5-1 and TRBJ1-2; TRBD1 is a possible D gene (5 bases). Trimming pared 4 bases from V and 4 bases from J, leaving 23 bases between. Germline V CDR1 and CDR2: SGHRS, YFSETQ. The CDR3 has 17 amino acids. The CDR3 DNA is TGCGCCAGCAGCAACTGGGGCAGGGCCGGACATTCCTATGGCTACACCTTC. Its protein product is CASSNWGRAGHSYGYTF.

The rearrangement links TRBV7-6 to TRBJ2-4; 8 nucleotides agree with TRBD2. This CDR3 is 17 amino acids long. With 1 base clipped from V and 0 bases from J, the junction kept 5 bases outside the gene matches. The germline V gene has CDR1 SGHVS and CDR2 FNYEAQ. The CDR3 region is CASSLELAGGAKNIQYF. CDR3 nucleotide sequence: TGTGCCAGCAGCTTAGAATTGGCGGGAGGAGCCAAAAACATTCAGTACTTC.

This clone has more than one count but fewer than ten. The chain has TRBV19 and TRBJ1-6; TRBD1 aligns across 7 bases. Germline CDR1 is LNHDA and CDR2 is SQIVND (reference sequence). The length of the CDR3 is 17 residues. J lost 8 bases, V lost 5 bases, and 15 bases had no gene match. CDR3 in amino acids: CASSLASYRGMDSPLHF. CDR3 bases: TGTGCCAGTAGTCTAGCCAGTTACAGGGGAATGGATTCACCCCTCCACTTT.

The chain joins TRBV6-1 to TRBJ2-7; D gene uncertain. This CDR3 region has 11 residues. Trimming removed 5 bases at V and 6 bases at J, with 8 bases between. CDR1 MNHNS and CDR2 SASEGT come from the germline V gene. CDR3 sequence (DNA): TGTGCCAGCAGTTACCTCAGCGAGCAGTACTTC. This translates into CASSYLSEQYF.

This clone was observed a single time. This sequence joins TRBV2 and TRBJ2-7; perhaps TRBD2 as D (6 bases). The germline gives CDR1 SNHLY, CDR2 FYNNEI. The V end lost 2 bases, the J end lost 5 bases, and 19 bases lay between the germline ends. The length of the CDR3 is 16 residues. The CDR3 region has the DNA TGTGCCAGCAGTGAAACTTCTTTCCGGAGGGTGCACGAGCAGTACTTC. It is translated as CASSETSFRRVHEQYF.

The V and J genes are TRBV5-6 and TRBJ2-5; 9 nucleotides match TRBD2. The germline CDR1 and CDR2 sequences are SGHDT and YYEEEE. CDR3 length: 18 amino acids. V trimming: 3 bases; J trimming: 3 bases; junction bases outside the gene matches: 15. The CDR3 nucleotides read TGTGCCAGCAGCTCCGAAACTATTCTAGCGGGGAGTAAAGAGACCCAGTACTTC. Protein product: CASSSETILAGSKETQYF.